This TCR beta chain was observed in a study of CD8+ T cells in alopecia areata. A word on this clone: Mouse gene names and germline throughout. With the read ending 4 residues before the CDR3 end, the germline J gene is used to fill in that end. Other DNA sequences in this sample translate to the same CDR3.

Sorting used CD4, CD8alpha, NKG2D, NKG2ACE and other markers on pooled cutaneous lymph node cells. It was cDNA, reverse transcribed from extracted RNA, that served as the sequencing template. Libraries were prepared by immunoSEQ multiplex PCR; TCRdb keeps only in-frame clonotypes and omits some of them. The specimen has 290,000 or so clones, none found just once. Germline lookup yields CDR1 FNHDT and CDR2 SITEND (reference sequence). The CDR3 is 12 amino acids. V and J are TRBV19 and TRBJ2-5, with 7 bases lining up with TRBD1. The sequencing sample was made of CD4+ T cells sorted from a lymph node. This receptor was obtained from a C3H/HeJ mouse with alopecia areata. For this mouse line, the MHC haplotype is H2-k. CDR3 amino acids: CASRRQGDTQYF. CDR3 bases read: TGTGCCAGCAGGCGACAGGGTGAC.